The source of this TCR beta chain is a study of blood T cell repertoires in COVID-19. Measured with immunoSEQ multiplex PCR; TCRdb has only the in-frame clones, and not every one. The sample yields about 200,000 clones, around 90% seen once. The TCR comes from a man aged 60 to 69 with acute or convalescent COVID-19. The sample was peripheral blood.

The chain's CDR3 is CASSPQTGGTEAFF. In DNA form, the CDR3 reads TGTGCCAGCTCACCACAGACAGGGGGTACTGAAGCTTTCTTT. The V gene is TRBV18, the J gene TRBJ1-1; TRBD1 aligns across 9 bases. Trimming took 1 base from V and 5 from J; bases not matched to a gene: 2. CDR1 is KGHSH and CDR2 is LQKENI in the germline V gene. CDR3 length: 14 residues.